This TCR beta chain originates from a study of technical replicates of blood from a handful of donors. CDR1 is SQVTM and CDR2 is ANQGSEA in the germline V gene. The CDR3 sequence is 13 residues long. V lost 4 bases and J 1 base, leaving 10 bases between the germline ends. Generated by immunoSEQ multiplex PCR, the TCRdb table keeps only in-frame clones and is missing some. The table includes 67,000 or so clones, about 95% detected once. Sequenced sample: T cells isolated from PBMCs. The clonotype originates from a human donor in good health. This chain uses TRBV29-1 with TRBJ1-2; D is undetermined. In nucleotides, the CDR3 is TGCAGCGTTGGTTCCGGGGATAACTATGGCTACACCTTC. It encodes CSVGSGDNYGYTF.